This T cell receptor (beta chain) came from a study of blood T cell repertoires in COVID-19. The data were produced by immunoSEQ multiplex PCR, yet TCRdb's version contains in-frame clones alone and is incomplete. The sample has a few hundred thousand clones, about 80% seen once. Per the germline V gene, CDR1 is SGHRS and CDR2 is YFSETQ. With 2 bases removed from V and 2 bases from J, the gap between germline ends came to 13 bases. The CDR3 covers 15 residues. V and J are TRBV5-1 and TRBJ2-5; weak D call: TRBD1 (6 bases). Sequenced input: peripheral blood. This sequence originates from a woman between 55 and 75 years old with acute or convalescent COVID-19. The CDR3 here is CASSLALGQQETQYF. The CDR3 nucleotides are TGCGCCAGCAGCTTAGCTCTGGGACAACAAGAGACCCAGTACTTC.